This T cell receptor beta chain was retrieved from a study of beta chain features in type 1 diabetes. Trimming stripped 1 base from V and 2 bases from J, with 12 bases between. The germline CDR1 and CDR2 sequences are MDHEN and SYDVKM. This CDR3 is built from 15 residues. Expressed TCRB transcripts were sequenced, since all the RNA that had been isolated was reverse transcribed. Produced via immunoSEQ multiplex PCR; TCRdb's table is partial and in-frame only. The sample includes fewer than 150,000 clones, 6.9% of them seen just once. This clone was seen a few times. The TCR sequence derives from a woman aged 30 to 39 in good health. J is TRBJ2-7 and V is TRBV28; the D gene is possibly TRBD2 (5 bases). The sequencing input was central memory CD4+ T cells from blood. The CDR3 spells CASSLLASSPYEQYF. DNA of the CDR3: TGTGCCAGCAGTTTATTAGCTAGCTCACCCTACGAGCAGTACTTC.